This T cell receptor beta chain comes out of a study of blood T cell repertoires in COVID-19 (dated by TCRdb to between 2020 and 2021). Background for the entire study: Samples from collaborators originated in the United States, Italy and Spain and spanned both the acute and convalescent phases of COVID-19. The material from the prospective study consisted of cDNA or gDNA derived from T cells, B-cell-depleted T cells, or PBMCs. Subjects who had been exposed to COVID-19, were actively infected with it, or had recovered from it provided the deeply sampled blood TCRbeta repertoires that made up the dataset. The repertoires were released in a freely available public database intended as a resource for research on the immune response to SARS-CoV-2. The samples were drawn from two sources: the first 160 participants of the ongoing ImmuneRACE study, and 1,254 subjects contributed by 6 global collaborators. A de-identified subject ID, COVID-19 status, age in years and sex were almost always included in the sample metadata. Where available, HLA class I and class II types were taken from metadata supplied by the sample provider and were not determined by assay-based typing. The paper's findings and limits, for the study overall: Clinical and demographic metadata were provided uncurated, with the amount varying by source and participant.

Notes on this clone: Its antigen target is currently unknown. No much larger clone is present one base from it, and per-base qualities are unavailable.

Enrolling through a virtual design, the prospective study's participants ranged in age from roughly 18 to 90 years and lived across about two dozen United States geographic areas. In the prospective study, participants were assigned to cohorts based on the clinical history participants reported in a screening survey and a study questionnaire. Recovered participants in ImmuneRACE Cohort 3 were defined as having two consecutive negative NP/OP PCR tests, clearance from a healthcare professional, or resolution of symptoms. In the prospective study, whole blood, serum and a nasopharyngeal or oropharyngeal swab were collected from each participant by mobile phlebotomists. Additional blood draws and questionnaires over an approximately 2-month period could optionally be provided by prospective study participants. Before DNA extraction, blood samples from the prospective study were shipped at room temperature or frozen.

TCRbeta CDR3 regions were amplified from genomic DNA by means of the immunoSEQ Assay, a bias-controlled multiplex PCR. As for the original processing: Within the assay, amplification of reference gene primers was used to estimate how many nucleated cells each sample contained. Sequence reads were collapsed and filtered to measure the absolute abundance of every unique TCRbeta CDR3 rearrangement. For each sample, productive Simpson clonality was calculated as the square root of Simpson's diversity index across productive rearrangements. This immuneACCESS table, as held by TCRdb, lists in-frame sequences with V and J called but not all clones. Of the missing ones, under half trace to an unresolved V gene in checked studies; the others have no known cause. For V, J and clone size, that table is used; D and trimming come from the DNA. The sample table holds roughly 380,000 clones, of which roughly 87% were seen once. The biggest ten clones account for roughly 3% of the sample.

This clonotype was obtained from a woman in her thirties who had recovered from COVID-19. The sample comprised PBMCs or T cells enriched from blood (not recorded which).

The nucleotides read TGCGCCAGCAGCTTGGGGACTAGGGGAGAGACCCAGTACTTC. Protein translation: CASSLGTRGETQYF. The chain links TRBV5-1 with TRBJ2-5; TRBD2 matches 7 bases in the middle. V lost 0 bases and J lost 4 bases, and the count of bases not matched to a germline gene is 3. Based on the germline V gene, the CDR1 and CDR2 sequences are SGHRS and YFSETQ. The CDR3, cysteine through phenylalanine, is 14 amino acids long. Left in the record is the CDR3 DNA by itself, 42 bases read in frame from the first base.